What follows are 14 T cell receptor beta chains derived from one specimen sequenced in a study of cytomegalovirus exposure and HLA in healthy donors. Primers for the PCR totalled 60 Vbeta and 13 Jbeta. Assay used: immunoSEQ multiplex PCR; TCRdb lists only in-frame clones, some missing. Of fewer than 150,000 clones in the sample, over 75% were seen once. Sequenced sample: PBMCs. These receptors originate from a man aged 45-65 years in good health and CMV-seronegative.

The rearrangement joins TRBV30 to TRBJ2-5; the D gene is possibly TRBD2 (6 bases). CDR1 and CDR2 (germline): GTSNPN, SVGIG (reference sequence). This CDR3 comprises 15 residues. With 3 bases removed from V and 4 bases from J, the gap between germline ends came to 18 bases. The CDR3, as DNA: TGTGCCTGGAGGCAGGGACTGCAGACCCTAGAGACCCAGTACTTC. Protein product: CAWRQGLQTLETQYF.

The chain combines TRBV29-1 with TRBJ2-5; D may be TRBD1 (5 bases). The end of the DNA aligns better with TRBJ2-7, so the J call may be wrong. Germline-derived CDR1 and CDR2 are SQVTM and ANQGSEA. This CDR3 is built from 13 residues. CDR3 sequence (DNA): TGCAGCGTTGAAGAAAATGACAGCTACGAGCAGTACTTC. Translating gives CSVEENDSYEQYF.

The gene calls are TRBV28 and TRBJ2-3; 14 bases match TRBD2. With 2 bases clipped from V and 5 bases from J, the junction kept 6 bases outside the gene matches. Germline CDR1 MDHEN, CDR2 SYDVKM. CDR3 length equals 17 residues. The CDR3 sequence is CASSLLPTSGRGDTQYF. The CDR3 nucleotides are TGTGCCAGCAGTTTACTTCCGACTAGCGGGAGGGGAGATACGCAGTATTTT.

The V gene is TRBV7-9, the J gene TRBJ1-4, with 7 bases matching TRBD1. Germline V lookup: CDR1 SEHNR, CDR2 FQNEAQ (reference sequence). The CDR3 is made up of 15 amino acids. V was clipped by 7 bases and J by 1 base; unmatched bases: 6. CDR3 nucleotides: TGTGCCAGCAAATCAGGGGGAGGAACTAATGAAAAACTGTTTTTT. Residues: CASKSGGGTNEKLFF.

This chain joins TRBV7-9 and TRBJ2-3, with 12 bases lining up with TRBD2. This CDR3 has 18 residues. Germline loops: CDR1 SEHNR, CDR2 FQNEAQ (reference sequence). The ends lost 5 bases at V and 2 bases at J; junction bases unmatched: 11. As DNA, the CDR3 is TGTGCCAGCAGCCTCCTCCTTTGGACTAGCGGGAACACAGATACGCAGTATTTT. Translation gives CASSLLLWTSGNTDTQYF.

Only a few counts were recorded for this clone. This chain uses TRBV29-1 with TRBJ2-2; 9 bases align to TRBD1. Germline V gives CDR1 SQVTM, CDR2 ANQGSEA. The ends lost 7 bases at V and 4 bases at J; junction bases unmatched: 4. The CDR3 sequence is 13 residues long. The CDR3 loop is CSGGQGSTGELFF. The CDR3 DNA reads TGCAGCGGAGGACAGGGGAGCACCGGGGAGCTGTTTTTT.

The J gene is TRBJ2-1, the V gene TRBV2; TRBD2 agrees at 7 bases. The CDR3 consists of 16 residues. J gave up 7 bases and V 1 base, and 10 bases lay outside the gene matches. From germline, CDR1 is SNHLY and CDR2 FYNNEI. The CDR3 sequence is CASSEESGTLLNEQFF. The CDR3 DNA reads as TGTGCCAGCAGTGAAGAGAGCGGGACCCTTTTGAATGAGCAGTTCTTC. Full variable domain (outside the CDR3, taken from reference TRBV2 and TRBJ2-1): EPEVTQTPSHQVTQMGQEVILRCVPISNHLYFYWYRQILGQKVEFLVSFYNNEISEKSEIFDDQFSVERPDGSNFTLKIRSTKLEDSAMYFCASSEESGTLLNEQFFGPGTRLTVL.

The chain joins TRBV10-2 to TRBJ1-1; 9 nucleotides line up with TRBD1. Trimming took 7 bases from V and 4 from J; bases not matched to a gene: 4. The length of the CDR3 is 13 residues. In germline, CDR1 is WSHSY, CDR2 SAAADI. The CDR3 coding sequence is TGCGCCAGCACTACGGACAGGGGCACTGAAGCTTTCTTT. Translating gives CASTTDRGTEAFF.

The genes are TRBV11-2 and TRBJ2-5; 9 bases map to TRBD2. The CDR3 spans 15 residues. With V trimmed by 1 base and J by 1 base, 1 base remained unmatched. Germline CDR1 SGHAT, CDR2 FQNNGV. Here the CDR3 reads CASSLAAGGQETQYF. In DNA, the CDR3 is TGTGCCAGCAGCTTAGCAGCGGGAGGCCAAGAGACCCAGTACTTC.

The rearrangement links TRBV27 to TRBJ1-2, with TRBD1 matching over 7 bases. The CDR3 totals 14 residues. Germline V gene data show CDR1 as MNHEY and CDR2 as SMNVEV (reference sequence). V shed 6 bases, J shed 2 bases, and the junction held 6 bases outside the gene matches. The CDR3 DNA follows: TGTGCCAGCAGGCTACAGGGGACAAACTATGGCTACACCTTC. This codes for CASRLQGTNYGYTF.

J is TRBJ2-5 and V is TRBV18; 9 bases align to TRBD1. From germline, CDR1 is KGHSH and CDR2 LQKENI. V lost 2 bases and J lost 4; bases outside the gene matches: 5. The CDR3 has 15 residues. The DNA for the CDR3 is TGTGCCAGCTCACCAAGGACAGGGGCGGGAGAGACCCAGTACTTC. It encodes CASSPRTGAGETQYF.

The rearrangement joins TRBV14 to TRBJ2-1; 12 bases agree with TRBD2. The ends lost 4 bases at V and 6 bases at J; junction bases unmatched: 7. This CDR3 contains 16 residues. In germline, CDR1 is SGHDN, CDR2 FVKESK. This CDR3 reads CASSLVGLAGSNEQFF. CDR3 nucleotide sequence: TGTGCCAGCAGCCTAGTTGGACTAGCGGGATCCAATGAGCAGTTCTTC.

V and J are TRBV2 and TRBJ2-7; D remains ambiguous. The CDR3 runs to 13 residues. CDR1 and CDR2 from the germline V gene are SNHLY and FYNNEI. Trimming shortened V by 2 bases and J by 7 bases, and 12 bases separated the two germline ends. In DNA form, the CDR3 reads TGTGCCAGCAGTGAATCAGAGGCGCGGGAGCAGTACTTC. Protein product: CASSESEAREQYF.

V is TRBV5-6 and J is TRBJ1-4; 10 bases map to TRBD1. CDR1 is SGHDT and CDR2 is YYEEEE in the germline V gene. After removal of 4 bases from V and 8 bases from J, the junction contained 8 bases not matched to a gene. CDR3 length: 15 amino acids. The CDR3 DNA reads as TGTGCCAGCAGCCTAGAAGGGACAGGGGTCGAAAAACTGTTTTTT. This sequence encodes CASSLEGTGVEKLFF.